This T cell receptor (beta chain) was sequenced for a study of Ad26.COV2.S vaccination and SARS-CoV-2 variants. Treatment indicated: about 20 received Ad26.COV2.S at low or high dose, single or two shots; about 5 received placebo; per-sample allocation not given. Samples came from day 63 after the first vaccine or placebo injection. Based in Boston, the donor was an adult of 18-55 years. An Ad26 vector that expressed Wuhan-strain SARS-CoV-2 spike constituted the vaccine. As to this clone: Its specificity is not known.

Points from the study as a whole: Comparable non-spike TCR breadth was observed in vaccine and placebo recipients.

CDR3 size: 11 residues. CDR1 and CDR2 from the germline V gene are SQVTM and ANQGSEA. V was pared by 4 bases and J by 2 bases, with 6 bases between. TCRdb's copy holds only in-frame clones and misses some; the assay was immunoSEQ multiplex PCR. The sample includes around 450,000 clones, roughly 90% seen only once; the top ten take 3.6%. The sequenced sample was peripheral blood, obtained in a trial of Ad26.COV2.S vaccine versus placebo. The chain uses TRBV29-1 and TRBJ2-7; D perhaps matches TRBD2 (5 bases). The receptor comes from a person between 18 and 65 years old who received the Ad26.COV2.S COVID-19 vaccine or a placebo. The CDR3: CSVVGTYEQYF. CDR3 bases: TGCAGCGTTGTCGGGACCTACGAGCAGTACTTC.